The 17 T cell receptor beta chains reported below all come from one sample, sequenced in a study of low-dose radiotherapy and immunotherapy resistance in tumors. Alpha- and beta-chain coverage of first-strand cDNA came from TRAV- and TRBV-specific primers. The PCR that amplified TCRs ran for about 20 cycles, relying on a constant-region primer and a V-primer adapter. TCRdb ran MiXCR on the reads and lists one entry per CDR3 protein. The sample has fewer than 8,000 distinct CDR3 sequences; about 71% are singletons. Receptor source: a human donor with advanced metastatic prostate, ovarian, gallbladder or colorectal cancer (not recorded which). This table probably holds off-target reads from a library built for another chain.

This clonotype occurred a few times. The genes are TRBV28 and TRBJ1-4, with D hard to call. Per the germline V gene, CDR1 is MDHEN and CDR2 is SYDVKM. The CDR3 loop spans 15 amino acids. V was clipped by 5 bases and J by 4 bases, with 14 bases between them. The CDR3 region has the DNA TGTGCCAGCAGTCTGAGGCAGAGAGGTAATGAAAAACTGTTTTTT. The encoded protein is CASSLRQRGNEKLFF.

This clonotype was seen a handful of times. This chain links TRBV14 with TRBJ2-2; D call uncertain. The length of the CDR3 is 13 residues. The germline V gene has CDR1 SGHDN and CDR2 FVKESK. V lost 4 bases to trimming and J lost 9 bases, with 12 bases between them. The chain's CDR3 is CASSPRSDRELFF. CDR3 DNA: TGTGCCAGCAGCCCACGGTCCGATAGGGAGCTGTTTTTT.

Written as DNA, the CDR3 is TGTGCCAGCAGTCTACGACTAGCGGGGGCCTCAGATACGCAGTATTTT. Translation: CASSLRLAGASDTQYF. The chain is built from TRBV28 and TRBJ2-3, with 12 bases that match TRBD2. The CDR3 totals 16 residues. Germline CDR1 and CDR2: MDHEN and SYDVKM. V lost 5 bases to trimming and J lost 4 bases; unmatched junction nucleotides: 7.

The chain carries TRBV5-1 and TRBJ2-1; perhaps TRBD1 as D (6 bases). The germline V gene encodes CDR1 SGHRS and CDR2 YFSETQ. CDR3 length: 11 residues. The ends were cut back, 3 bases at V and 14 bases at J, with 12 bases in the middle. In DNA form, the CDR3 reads TGCGCCAGCAGCTCCCAGGGGTTGGAGTTCTTC. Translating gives CASSSQGLEFF.

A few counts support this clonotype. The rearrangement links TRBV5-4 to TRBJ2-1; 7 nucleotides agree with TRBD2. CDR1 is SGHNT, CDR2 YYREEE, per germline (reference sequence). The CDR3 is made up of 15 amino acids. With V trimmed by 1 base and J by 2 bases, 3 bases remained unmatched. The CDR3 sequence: CASSLPSGAYNEQFF. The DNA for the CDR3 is TGTGCCAGCAGCTTGCCAAGCGGGGCCTACAATGAGCAGTTCTTC.

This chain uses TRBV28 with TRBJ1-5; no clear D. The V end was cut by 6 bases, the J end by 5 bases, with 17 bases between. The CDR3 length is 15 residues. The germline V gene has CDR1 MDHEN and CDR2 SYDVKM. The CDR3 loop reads CASSRLMRADQPQHF. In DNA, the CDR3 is TGTGCCAGCAGCCGCCTTATGCGGGCCGATCAGCCCCAGCATTTT.

The DNA of the CDR3 is TGCAGTGCTAGAGATTTAGGAGCGGGAGGCCAGGTCGGGGAGCTGTTTTTT. As protein: CSARDLGAGGQVGELFF. The V call is TRBV20-1, the J call TRBJ2-2, with 9 bases identical to TRBD2. CDR3 length equals 17 residues. Per germline, CDR1 DFQATT and CDR2 SNEGSKA (reference sequence). V shed 0 bases, J shed 7 bases, and the junction held 12 bases outside the gene matches.

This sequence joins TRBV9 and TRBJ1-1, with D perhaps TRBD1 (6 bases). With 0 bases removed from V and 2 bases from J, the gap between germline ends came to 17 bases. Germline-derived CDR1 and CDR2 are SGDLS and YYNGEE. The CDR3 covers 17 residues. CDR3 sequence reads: CASSVDPTTGVNTEAFF. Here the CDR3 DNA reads TGTGCCAGCAGCGTAGACCCCACGACAGGAGTTAACACTGAAGCTTTCTTT.

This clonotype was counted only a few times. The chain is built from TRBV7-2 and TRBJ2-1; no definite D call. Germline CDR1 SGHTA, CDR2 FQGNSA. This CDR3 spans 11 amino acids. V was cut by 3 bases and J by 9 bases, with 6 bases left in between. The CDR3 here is CASSFEVEQFF. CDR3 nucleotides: TGTGCCAGCAGCTTCGAGGTTGAGCAGTTCTTC.

Here the CDR3 reads CSVEGQTSGNMAEQYF. In nucleotides, the CDR3 is TGCAGCGTTGAAGGCCAGACTAGCGGGAATATGGCCGAGCAGTACTTC. The V call is TRBV29-1, the J call TRBJ2-7; 11 bases are a match to TRBD2. The CDR3 totals 16 residues. Unmatched junction bases numbered 11, after V lost 1 base and J lost 6 bases. CDR1 is SQVTM, CDR2 ANQGSEA, per germline.

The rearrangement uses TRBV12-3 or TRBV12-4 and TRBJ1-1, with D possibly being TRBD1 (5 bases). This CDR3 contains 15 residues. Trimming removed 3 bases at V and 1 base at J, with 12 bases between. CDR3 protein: CASSFGGGPNTEAFF. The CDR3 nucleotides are TGTGCCAGCAGTTTTGGGGGGGGACCGAACACTGAAGCTTTCTTT.

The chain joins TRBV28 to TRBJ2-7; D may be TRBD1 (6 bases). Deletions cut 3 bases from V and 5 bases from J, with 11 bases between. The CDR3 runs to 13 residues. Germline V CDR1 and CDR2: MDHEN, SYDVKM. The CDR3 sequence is CASSFPQGHEQYF. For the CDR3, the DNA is TGTGCCAGCAGTTTTCCACAGGGACACGAGCAGTACTTC.

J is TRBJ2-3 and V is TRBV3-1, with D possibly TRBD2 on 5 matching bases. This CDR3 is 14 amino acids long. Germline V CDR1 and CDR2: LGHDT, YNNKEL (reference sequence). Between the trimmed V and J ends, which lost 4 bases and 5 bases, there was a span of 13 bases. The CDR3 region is CASSLGLAIDTQYF. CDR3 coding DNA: TGTGCCAGCAGCCTCGGACTGGCGATAGATACGCAGTATTTT.

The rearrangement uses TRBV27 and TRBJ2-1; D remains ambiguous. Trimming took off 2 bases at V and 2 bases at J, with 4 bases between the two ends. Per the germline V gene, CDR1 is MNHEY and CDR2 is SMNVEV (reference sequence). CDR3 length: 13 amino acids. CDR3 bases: TGTGCCAGCAGTTTAAAGCCCTACAATGAGCAGTTCTTC. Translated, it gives CASSLKPYNEQFF.

CDR3 nucleotide sequence: TGTGCCAGCAGTTTTTCGGACAGGGGTTTTCAGACCCAGTACTTC. Its protein is CASSFSDRGFQTQYF. The chain uses TRBV27 and TRBJ2-5; 9 nucleotides align to TRBD1. CDR3 length: 15 residues. Germline values: CDR1 MNHEY, CDR2 SMNVEV (reference sequence). J lost 6 bases, V lost 3 bases, and 8 bases had no gene match.

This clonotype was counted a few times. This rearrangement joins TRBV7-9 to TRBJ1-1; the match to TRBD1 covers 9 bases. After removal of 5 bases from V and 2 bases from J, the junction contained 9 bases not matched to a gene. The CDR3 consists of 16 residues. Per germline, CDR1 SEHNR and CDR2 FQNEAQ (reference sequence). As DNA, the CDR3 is TGTGCCAGCAGCCGAGTTGGGACAGGGATCAACACTGAAGCTTTCTTT. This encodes CASSRVGTGINTEAFF.

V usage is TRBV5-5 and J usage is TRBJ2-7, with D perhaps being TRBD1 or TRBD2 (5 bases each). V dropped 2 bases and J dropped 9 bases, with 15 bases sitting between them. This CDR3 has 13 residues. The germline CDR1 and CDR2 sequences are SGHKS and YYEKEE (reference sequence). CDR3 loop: CASSFSRDPRQYF. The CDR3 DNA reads TGTGCCAGCAGCTTTTCGAGGGACCCTCGGCAGTACTTC.